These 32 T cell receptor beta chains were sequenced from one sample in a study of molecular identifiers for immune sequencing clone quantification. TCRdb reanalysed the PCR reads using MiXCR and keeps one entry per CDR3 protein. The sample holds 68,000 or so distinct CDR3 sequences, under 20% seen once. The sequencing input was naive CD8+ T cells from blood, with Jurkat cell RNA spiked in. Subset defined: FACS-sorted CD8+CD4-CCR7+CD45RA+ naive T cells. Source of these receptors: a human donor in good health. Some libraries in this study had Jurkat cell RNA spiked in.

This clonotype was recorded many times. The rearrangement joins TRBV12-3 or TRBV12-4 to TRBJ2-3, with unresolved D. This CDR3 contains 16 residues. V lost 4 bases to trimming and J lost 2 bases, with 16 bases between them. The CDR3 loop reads CASSSRGVLATDTQYF. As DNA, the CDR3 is TGTGCCAGCAGTTCTCGTGGGGTACTCGCCACAGATACGCAGTATTTT.

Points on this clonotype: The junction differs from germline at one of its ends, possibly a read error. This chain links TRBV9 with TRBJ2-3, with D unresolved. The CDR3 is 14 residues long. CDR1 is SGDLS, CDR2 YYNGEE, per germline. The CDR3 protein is CASSVGQLTNTQYF. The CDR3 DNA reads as TGTGCCAGCAGCGTAGGGCAGCTCACAAATACGCAGTATTTT.

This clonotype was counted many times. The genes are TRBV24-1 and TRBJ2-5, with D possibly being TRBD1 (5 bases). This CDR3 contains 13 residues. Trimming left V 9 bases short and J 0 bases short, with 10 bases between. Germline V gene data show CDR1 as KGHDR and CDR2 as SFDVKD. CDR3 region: CATQDRYQETQYF. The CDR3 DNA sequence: TGTGCCACCCAAGACAGATACCAAGAGACCCAGTACTTC.

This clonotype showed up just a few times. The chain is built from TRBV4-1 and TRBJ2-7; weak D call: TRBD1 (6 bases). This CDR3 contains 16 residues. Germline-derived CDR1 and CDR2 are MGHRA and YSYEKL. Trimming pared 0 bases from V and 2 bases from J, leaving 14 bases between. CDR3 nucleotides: TGCGCCAGCAGCCAAGAGAGGCAGGGGCCCCCCTACGAGCAGTACTTC. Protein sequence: CASSQERQGPPYEQYF.

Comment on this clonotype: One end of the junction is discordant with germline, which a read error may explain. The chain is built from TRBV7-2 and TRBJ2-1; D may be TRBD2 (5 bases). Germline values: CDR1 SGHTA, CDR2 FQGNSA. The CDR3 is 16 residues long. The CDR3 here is CASSAPSRLSYNGQFF. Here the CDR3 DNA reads TGTGCCAGCAGCGCCCCTAGCAGGTTATCATACAATGGGCAGTTCTTC.

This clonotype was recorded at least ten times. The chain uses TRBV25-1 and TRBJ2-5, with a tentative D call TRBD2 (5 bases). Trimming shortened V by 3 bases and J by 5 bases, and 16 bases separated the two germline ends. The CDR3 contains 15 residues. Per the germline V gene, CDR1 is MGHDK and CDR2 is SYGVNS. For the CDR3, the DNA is TGTGCCAGCAGTGACCAAACTAGTTCCGTGGAGACCCAGTACTTC. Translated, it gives CASSDQTSSVETQYF.

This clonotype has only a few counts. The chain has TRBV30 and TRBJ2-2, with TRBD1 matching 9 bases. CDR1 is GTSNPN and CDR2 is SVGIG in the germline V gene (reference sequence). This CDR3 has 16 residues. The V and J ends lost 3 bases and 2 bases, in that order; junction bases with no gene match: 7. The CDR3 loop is CAWRRDRVKNTGELFF. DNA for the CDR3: TGTGCCTGGAGGCGGGACAGGGTTAAAAACACCGGGGAGCTGTTTTTT. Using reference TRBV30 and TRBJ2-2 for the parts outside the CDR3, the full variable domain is SQTIHQWPATLVQPVGSPLSLECTVEGTSNPNLYWYRQAAGRGLQLLFYSVGIGQISSEVPQNLSASRPQDRQFILSSKKLLLSDSGFYLCAWRRDRVKNTGELFFGEGSRLTVL.

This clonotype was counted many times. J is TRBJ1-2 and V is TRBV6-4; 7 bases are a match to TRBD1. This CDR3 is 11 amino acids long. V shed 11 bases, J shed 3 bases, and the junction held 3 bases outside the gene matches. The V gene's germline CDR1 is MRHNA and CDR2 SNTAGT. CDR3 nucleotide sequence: TGTGCCCTTGACAGGGACTATGGCTACACCTTC. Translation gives CALDRDYGYTF.

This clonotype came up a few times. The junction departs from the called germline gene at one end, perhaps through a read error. DNA of the CDR3: TGTGCCAGCAGTGAAGGCGGCGGGGGGCTGTTTTTT. This translates into CASSEGGGGLFF. The genes are TRBV2 and TRBJ2-2; 7 bases fit TRBD2. The germline V gene has CDR1 SNHLY and CDR2 FYNNEI. This CDR3 is built from 12 residues.

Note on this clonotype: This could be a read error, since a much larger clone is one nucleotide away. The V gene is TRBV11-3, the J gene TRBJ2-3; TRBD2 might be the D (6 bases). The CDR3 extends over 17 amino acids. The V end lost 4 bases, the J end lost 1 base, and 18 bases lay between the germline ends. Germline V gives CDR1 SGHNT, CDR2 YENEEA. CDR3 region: CASSSPSGTLGTDTQYF. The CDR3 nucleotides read TGTGCCAGCAGCTCCCCATCCGGGACTTTGGGCACAGATACGCAGTATTTT.

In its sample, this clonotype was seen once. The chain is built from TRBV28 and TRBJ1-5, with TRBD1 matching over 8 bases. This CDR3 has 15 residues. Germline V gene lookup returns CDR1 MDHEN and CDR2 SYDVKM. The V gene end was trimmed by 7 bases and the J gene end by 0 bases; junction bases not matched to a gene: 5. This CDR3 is CASTEGQVSNQPQHF. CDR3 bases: TGTGCCAGCACAGAGGGACAGGTTAGCAATCAGCCCCAGCATTTT.

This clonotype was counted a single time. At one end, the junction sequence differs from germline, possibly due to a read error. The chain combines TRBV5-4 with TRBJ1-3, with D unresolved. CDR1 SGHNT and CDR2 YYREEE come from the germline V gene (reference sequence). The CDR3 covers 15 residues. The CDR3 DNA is TGTGCCAGCAGGGACGTACCTACCTCAGGAAACACCATGTATTTT. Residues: CASRDVPTSGNTMYF. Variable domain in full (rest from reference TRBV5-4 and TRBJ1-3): ETGVTQSPTHLIKTRGQQVTLRCSSQSGHNTVSWYQQALGQGPQFIFQYYREEENGRGNFPPRFSGLQFPNYSSELNVNALELDDSALYLCASRDVPTSGNTMYFGEGSWLTVV.

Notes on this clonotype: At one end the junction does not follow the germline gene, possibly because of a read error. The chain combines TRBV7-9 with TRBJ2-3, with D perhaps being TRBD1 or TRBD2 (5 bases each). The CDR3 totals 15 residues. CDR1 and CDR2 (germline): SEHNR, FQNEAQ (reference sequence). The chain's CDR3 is CASSYWDPPTDTRYF. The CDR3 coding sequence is TGTGCCAGCAGTTATTGGGACCCTCCAACAGATACGCGGTATTTT.

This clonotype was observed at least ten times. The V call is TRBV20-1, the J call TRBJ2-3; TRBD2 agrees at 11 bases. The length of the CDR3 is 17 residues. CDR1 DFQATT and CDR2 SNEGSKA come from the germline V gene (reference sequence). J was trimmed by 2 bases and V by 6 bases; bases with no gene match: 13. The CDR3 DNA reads TGCAGTGCGATTACCTCGGCTAGCGGGAGGCTCACAGATACGCAGTATTTT. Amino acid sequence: CSAITSASGRLTDTQYF.

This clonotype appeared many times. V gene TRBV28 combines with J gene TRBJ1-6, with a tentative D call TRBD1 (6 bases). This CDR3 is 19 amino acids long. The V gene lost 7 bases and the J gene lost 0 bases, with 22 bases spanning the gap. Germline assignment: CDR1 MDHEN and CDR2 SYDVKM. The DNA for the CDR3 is TGTGCCAGCACCGGTATCCGGGACATCCGTGGCTCCTATAATTCACCCCTCCACTTT. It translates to CASTGIRDIRGSYNSPLHF.

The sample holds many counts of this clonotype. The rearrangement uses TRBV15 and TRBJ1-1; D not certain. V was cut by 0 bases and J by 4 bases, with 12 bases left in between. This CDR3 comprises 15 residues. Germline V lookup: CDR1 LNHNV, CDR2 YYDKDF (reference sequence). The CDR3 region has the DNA TGTGCCACCAGCAGAGATTCCCCCCCCACCACTGAAGCTTTCTTT. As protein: CATSRDSPPTTEAFF.

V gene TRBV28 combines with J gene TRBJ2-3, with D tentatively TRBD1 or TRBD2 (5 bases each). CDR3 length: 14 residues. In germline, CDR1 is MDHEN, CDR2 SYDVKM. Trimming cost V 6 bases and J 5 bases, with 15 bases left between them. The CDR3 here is CASSSRDGRDTQYF. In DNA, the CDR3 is TGTGCCAGCAGCTCTCGGGACGGACGAGATACGCAGTATTTT.

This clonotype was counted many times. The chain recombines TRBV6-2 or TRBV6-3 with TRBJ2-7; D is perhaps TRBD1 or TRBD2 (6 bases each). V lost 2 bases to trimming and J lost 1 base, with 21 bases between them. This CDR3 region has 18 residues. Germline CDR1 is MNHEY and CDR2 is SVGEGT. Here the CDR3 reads CASSYPIPEGGASYEQYF. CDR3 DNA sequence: TGTGCCAGCAGTTACCCGATTCCCGAGGGGGGCGCGTCCTACGAGCAGTACTTC.

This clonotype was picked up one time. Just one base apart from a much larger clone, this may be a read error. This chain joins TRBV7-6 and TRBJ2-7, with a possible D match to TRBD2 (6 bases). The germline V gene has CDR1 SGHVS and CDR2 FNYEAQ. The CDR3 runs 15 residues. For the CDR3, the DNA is TGTACCAGCAGCTTAGCGGAAGGGGCGTCCTACGAGCAGTACTTC. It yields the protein CTSSLAEGASYEQYF.

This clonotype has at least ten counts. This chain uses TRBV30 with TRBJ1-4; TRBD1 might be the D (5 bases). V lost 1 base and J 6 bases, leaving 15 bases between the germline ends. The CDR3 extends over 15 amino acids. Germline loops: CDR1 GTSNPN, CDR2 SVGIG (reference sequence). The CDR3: CAWSAPGSLYEKLFF. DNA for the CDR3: TGTGCCTGGAGTGCTCCAGGGAGTTTATATGAAAAACTGTTTTTT.

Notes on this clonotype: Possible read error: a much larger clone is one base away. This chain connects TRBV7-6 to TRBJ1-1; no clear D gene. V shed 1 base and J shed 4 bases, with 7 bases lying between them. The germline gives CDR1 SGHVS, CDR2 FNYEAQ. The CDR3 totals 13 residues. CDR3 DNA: TGTGCCAGCAGCTTAGGAGCCGGCACTGAAGCTTTCTTT. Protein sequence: CASSLGAGTEAFF. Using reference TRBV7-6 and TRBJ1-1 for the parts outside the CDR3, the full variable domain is GAGVSQSPRYKVTKRGQDVALRCDPISGHVSLYWYRQALGQGPEFLTYFNYEAQQDKSGLPNDRFSAERPEGSISTLTIQRTEQRDSAMYRCASSLGAGTEAFFGQGTRLTVV.

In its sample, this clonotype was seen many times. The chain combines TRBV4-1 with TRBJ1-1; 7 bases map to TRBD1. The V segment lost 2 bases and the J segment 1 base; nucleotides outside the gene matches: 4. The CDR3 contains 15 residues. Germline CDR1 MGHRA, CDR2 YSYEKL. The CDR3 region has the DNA TGCGCCAGCAGCCAACGGGACAGTTCGAACACTGAAGCTTTCTTT. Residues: CASSQRDSSNTEAFF.

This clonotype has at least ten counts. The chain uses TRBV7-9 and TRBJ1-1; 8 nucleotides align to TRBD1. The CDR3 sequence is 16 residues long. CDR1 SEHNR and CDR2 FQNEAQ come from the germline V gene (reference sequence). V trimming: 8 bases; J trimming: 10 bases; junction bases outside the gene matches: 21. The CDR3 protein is CASVPEAGGAWRGAFF. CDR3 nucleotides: TGTGCCAGCGTCCCAGAGGCAGGGGGCGCTTGGCGGGGAGCTTTCTTT.

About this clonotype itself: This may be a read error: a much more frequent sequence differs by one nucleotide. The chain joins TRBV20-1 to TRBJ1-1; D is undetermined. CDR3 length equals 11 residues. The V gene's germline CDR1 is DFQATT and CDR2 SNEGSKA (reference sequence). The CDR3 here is CGYIRVTEAFF. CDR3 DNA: TGCGGTTACATTAGGGTTACTGAAGCTTTCTTT.

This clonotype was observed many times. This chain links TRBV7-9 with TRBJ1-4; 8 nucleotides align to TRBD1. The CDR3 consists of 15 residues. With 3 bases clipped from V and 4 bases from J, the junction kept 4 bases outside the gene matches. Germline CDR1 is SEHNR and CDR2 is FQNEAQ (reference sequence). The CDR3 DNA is TGTGCCAGCAGCTTCACAGGGGGGGATAATGAAAAACTGTTTTTT. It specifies CASSFTGGDNEKLFF.

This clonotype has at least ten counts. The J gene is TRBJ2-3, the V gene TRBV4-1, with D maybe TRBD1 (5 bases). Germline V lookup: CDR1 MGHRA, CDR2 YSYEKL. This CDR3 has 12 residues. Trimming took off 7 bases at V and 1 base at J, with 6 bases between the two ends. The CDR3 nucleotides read TGCGCCAGCAAAGGGGGCACAGATACGCAGTATTTT. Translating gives CASKGGTDTQYF.

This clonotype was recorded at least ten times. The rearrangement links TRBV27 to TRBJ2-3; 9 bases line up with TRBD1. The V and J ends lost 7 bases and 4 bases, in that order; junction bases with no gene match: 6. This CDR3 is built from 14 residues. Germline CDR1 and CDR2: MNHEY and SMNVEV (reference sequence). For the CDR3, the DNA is TGTGCCAGCACCCGGGACAGGGCTTCAGATACGCAGTATTTT. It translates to CASTRDRASDTQYF.

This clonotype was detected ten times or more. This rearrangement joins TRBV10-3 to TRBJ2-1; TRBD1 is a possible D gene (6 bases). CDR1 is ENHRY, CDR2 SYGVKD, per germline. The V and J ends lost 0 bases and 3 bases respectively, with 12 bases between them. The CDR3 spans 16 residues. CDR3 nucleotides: TGTGCCATCAGTGAGTCACTGGACAGAGTCTACAATGAGCAGTTCTTC. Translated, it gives CAISESLDRVYNEQFF.

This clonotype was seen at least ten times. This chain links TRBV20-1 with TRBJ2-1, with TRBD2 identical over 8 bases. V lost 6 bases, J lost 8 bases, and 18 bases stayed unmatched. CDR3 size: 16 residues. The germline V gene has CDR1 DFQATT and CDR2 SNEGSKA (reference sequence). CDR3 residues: CSAEPSGTRNYDEQFF. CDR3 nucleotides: TGCAGTGCCGAACCCTCCGGGACTAGGAATTACGATGAGCAGTTCTTC.

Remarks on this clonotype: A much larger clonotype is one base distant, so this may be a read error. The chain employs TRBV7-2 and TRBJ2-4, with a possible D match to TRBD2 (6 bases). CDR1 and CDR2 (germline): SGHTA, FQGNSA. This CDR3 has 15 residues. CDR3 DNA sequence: TGTGTCAGCAGCAAAATGTGGGGGGAGGAAAACATTCAGTACTTC. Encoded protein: CVSSKMWGEENIQYF.

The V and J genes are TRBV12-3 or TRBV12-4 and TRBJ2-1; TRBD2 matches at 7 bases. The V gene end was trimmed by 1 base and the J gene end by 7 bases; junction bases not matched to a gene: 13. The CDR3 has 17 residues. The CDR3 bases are TGTGCCAGCAGTTTAGATCGCGGGAGTTACACGGGGAATGAGCAGTTCTTC. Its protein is CASSLDRGSYTGNEQFF.

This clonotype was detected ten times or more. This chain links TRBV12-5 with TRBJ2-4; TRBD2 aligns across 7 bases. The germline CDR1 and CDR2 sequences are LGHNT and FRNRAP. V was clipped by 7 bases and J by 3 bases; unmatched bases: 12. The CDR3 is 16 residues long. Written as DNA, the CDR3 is TGTGCTAGTGCCAGATCGGGCGGGGGAAACAAAAACATTCAGTACTTC. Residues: CASARSGGGNKNIQYF.